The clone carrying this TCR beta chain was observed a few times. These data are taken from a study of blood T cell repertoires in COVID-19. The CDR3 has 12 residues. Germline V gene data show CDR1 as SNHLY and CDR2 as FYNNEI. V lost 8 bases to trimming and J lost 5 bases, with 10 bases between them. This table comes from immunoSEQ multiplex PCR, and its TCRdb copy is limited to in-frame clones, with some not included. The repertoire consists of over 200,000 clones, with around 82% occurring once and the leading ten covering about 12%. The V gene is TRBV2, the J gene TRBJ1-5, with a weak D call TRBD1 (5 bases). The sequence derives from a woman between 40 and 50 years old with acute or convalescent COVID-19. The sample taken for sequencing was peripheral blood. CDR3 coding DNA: TGTGCCAGCTGTTTGACAGATCAGCCCCAGCATTTT. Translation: CASCLTDQPQHF.